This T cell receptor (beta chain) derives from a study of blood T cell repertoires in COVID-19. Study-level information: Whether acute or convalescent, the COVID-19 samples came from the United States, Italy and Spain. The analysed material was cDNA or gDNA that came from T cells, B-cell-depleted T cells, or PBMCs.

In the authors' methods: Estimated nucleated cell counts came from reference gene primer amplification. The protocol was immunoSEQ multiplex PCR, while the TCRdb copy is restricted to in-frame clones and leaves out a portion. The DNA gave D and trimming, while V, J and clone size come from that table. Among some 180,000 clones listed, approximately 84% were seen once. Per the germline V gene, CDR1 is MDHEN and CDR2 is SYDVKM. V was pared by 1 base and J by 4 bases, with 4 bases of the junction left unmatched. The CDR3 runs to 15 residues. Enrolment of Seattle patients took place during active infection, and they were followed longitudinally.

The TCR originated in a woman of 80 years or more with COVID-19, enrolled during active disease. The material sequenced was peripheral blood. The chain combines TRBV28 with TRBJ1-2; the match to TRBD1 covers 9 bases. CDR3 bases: TGTGCCAGCAGTTTATCTGGGACAGGGCGCTATGGCTACACCTTC. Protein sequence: CASSLSGTGRYGYTF.